This record covers a single TCR beta chain. The data were taken from a study of blood T cell repertoires in COVID-19. The wider study: Spain, Italy and the United States supplied samples that represented acute and convalescent COVID-19. Nucleic acid was either cDNA or gDNA, and it came from T cells, B-cell-depleted T cells, or PBMCs.

TCRdb keeps only in-frame clones here, not all; method: immunoSEQ multiplex PCR. The sample holds 280,000 or so clones, around four fifths seen once. Germline assignment: CDR1 MNHEY and CDR2 SVGEGT. V shed 4 bases and J 7 bases; nucleotides not matched to a gene: 3. The CDR3 consists of 12 residues. V usage is TRBV6-2 or TRBV6-3 and J usage is TRBJ1-2; 7 bases are a match to TRBD1. Sequencing was carried out using peripheral blood. The clonotype was recovered from a woman aged 45-65 years who had recovered from COVID-19. In DNA form, the CDR3 reads TGTGCCAGCAGTTCTGACAGGGTTGGCTACACCTTC. Translating it yields CASSSDRVGYTF.